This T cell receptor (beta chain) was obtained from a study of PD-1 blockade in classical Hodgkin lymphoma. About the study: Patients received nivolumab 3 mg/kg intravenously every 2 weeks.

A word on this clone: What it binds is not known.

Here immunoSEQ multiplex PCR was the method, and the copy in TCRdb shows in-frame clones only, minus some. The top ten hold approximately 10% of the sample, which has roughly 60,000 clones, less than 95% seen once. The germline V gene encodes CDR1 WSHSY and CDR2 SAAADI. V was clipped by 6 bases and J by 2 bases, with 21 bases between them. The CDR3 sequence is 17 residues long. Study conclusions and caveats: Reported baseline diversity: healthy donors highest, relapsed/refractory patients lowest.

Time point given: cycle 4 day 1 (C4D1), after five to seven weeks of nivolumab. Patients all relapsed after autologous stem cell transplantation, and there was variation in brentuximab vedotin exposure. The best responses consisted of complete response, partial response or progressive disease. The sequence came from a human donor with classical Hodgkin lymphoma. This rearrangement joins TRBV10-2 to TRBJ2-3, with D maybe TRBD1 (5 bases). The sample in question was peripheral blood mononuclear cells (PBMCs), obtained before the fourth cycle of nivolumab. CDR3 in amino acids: CASSDREHPIFTDTQYF. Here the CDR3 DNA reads TGCGCCAGCAGCGACAGAGAGCACCCTATCTTCACAGATACGCAGTATTTT.